A selection of T cell receptor beta chains follows, all from one sample in a study of OX40 agonist ivuxolimab in advanced cancers. Using immunoSEQ multiplex PCR, the repertoire was profiled, and TCRdb retains in-frame clones only, with some absent. This table holds tens of thousands of clones, 75% to 85% found once. The source was CD4+ or CD8+ T cells sorted from blood, collected in a trial of the OX40 agonist ivuxolimab. These receptor sequences come from an adult with an advanced solid tumor such as melanoma, head and neck, liver or kidney cancer. The CDR3 runs from the conserved cysteine through the conserved F or W. Not all rows give a size; the values are once, few, many and, for expanded clones, a class.

>-|TRBV5-6
CASSLIGSSYNEQFF
>few|TRBV10-3
CAISDVQNEKLFF
>-|TRBV5-4
CASSPPGLAGGKTGELFF
>-|TRBV28
CASSPPARAQFF
>once|TRBV6-5
CASSQTGRGEKLFF
>-|TRBV11-2
CASSSGQGFNQPQHF
>-|TRBV7-2
CASSLKTFSYNSPLHF
>-|TRBV10-3
CAISESGGTYNEQFF
>-|TRBV5-4
CASSLAQGAQETQYF
>-|TRBV19
CASSSGTGNSNQPQHF
>-|TRBV10-3
CAISPDRDTGELFF
>few|TRBV28
CASSSTQGPRDEQFF
>-|TRBV7-9
CASSWGQPDYGYTF
>once|TRBV15
CATSRVWSGELFF
>-|TRBV21-1
CASSKALSPTSAYSSTDTQYF
>-|TRBV11-2
CASTKGVTGNTGELFF
>once|TRBV15
CATRGPGSYEQYF
>-|TRBV6-5
CASTGGGQHGYTF
>-|TRBV9
CASSIRETYEQYF
>-|TRBV9
CASSGGRLAGADTQYF
>-|TRBV7-2
CASSLAGRGKKLFF
>once|TRBV7-9
CASSFDTDTQYF
>-|TRBV5-4
CASRLQGLNTEAFF
>few|TRBV27
CASSPRTRSSYEQYF
>-|TRBV19
CASRREEKLFF
>-|TRBV18
CASSPLQINTEAFF
>few|TRBV20-1
CSASANTEAFF
>-|TRBV14
CASSQSPGTGSWNTIYF
>-|TRBV28
CASSLSQGLYEQYF
>-|TRBV5-4
CASSPGSGASQETQYF
>-|TRBV4-2
CASSQAIGASYEQYF
>once|TRBV9
CASSVGTETYEQYF
>-|TRBV9
CASSDSGNTGELFF
>-|TRBV5-6
CASSSGAGNYGYTF
>-|TRBV30
CAWSVRGETQYF
>-|TRBV28
CASSLFGGQFDNQPQHF
>-|TRBV5-6
CASSSSRDRGNTGELFF
>-|TRBV5-4
CASGAQGRDEQFF
>-|TRBV18
CASSPGTADTIYF
>-|TRBV4-1
CASSQERQGLSNEKLFF
>-|TRBV5-1
CASSLDGVNEKLFF
>-|TRBV27
CASSPGTGVEKLFF
>-|TRBV25-1
CASSALTGAWTRGYEQYF
>-|TRBV5-1
CASKAGARSGELFF
>-|TRBV6-6
CASSYGPTRAEAFF
>once|TRBV28
CASSLQGARNQPQHF
>-|TRBV29-1
CSVDYSQETQYF
>-|TRBV27
CASSWGQSNSPLHF
>-|TRBV19
CASSLTGHLLYEQYF
>-|TRBV9
CASSVAQGELFF
>-|TRBV6-6
CASNQSPGNTIYF
>once|TRBV7-7
CASSSNDRGNNEQFF
>-|TRBV6-4
CASSESPAYNSPLHF
>once|TRBV7-9
CASSLVLAGGPSRYNEQFF